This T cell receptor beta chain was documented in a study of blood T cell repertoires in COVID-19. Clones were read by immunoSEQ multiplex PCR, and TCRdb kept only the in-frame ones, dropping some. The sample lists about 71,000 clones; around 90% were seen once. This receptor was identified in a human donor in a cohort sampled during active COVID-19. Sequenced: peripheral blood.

CDR3 residues: CASSPRGGLTYEQYF. The CDR3 bases are TGTGCCAGCAGCCCTCGGGGGGGTTTAACCTACGAGCAGTACTTC. This chain joins TRBV5-6 and TRBJ2-7; 8 nucleotides agree with TRBD2. The germline V gene has CDR1 SGHDT and CDR2 YYEEEE. After removal of 4 bases from V and 2 bases from J, the junction contained 8 bases not matched to a gene. CDR3 size: 15 residues.